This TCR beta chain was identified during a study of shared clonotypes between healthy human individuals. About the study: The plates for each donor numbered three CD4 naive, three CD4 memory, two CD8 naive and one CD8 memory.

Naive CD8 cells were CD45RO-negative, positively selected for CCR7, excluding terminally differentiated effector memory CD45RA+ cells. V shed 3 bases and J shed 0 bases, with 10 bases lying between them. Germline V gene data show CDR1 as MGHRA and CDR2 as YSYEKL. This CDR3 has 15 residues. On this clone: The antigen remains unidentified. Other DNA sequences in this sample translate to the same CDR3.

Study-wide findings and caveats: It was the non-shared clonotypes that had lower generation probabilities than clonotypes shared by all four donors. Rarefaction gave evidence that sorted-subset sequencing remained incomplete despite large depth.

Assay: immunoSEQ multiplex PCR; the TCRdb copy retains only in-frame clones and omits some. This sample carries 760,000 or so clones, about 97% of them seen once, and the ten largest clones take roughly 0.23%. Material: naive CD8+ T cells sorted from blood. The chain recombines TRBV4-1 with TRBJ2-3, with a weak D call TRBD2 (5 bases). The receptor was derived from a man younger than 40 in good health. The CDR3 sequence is CASSQEPGSTDTQYF. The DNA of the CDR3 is TGCGCCAGCAGCCAGGAACCGGGGAGCACAGATACGCAGTATTTT.